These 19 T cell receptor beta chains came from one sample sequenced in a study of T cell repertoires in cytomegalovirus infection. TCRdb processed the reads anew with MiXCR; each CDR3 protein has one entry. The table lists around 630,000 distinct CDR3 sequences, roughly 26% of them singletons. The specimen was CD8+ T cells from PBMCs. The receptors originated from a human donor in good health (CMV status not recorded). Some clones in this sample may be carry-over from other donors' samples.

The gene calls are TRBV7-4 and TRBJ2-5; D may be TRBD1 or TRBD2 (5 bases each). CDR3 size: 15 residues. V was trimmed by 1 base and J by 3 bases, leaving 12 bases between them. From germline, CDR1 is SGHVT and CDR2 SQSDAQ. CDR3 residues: CASSLVWGLKETQYF. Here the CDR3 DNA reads TGTGCCAGCAGCTTAGTATGGGGGTTGAAAGAGACCCAGTACTTC.

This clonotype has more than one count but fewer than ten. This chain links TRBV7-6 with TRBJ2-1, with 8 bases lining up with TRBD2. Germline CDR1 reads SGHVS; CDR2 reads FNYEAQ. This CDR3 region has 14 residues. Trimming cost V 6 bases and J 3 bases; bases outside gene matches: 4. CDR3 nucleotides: TGTGCCAGCAGGAGCGGGGGTCACTACAATGAGCAGTTCTTC. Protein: CASRSGGHYNEQFF.

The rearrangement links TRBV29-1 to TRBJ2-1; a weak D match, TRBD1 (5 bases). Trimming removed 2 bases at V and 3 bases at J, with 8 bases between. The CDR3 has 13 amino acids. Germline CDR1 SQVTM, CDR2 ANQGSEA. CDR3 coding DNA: TGCAGCGTTGAAACAGGCTACTACAATGAGCAGTTCTTC. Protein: CSVETGYYNEQFF.

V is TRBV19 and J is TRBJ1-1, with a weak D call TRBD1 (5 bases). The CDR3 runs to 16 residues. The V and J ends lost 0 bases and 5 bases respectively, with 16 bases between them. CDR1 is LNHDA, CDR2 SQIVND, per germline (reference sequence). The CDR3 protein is CASSIDVSGSGTEAFF. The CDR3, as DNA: TGTGCCAGTAGTATAGATGTTTCAGGGAGTGGGACTGAAGCTTTCTTT.

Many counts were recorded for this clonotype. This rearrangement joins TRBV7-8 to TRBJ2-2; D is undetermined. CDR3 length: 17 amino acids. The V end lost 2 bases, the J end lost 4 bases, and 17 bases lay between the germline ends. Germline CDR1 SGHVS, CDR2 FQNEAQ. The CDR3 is CASSLRVWVQSTGELFF. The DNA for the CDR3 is TGTGCCAGCAGCTTAAGGGTGTGGGTCCAATCCACCGGGGAGCTGTTTTTT. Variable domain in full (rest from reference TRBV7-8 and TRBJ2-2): GAGVSQSPRYKVAKRGQDVALRCDPISGHVSLFWYQQALGQGPEFLTYFQNEAQLDKSGLPSDRFFAERPEGSVSTLKIQRTQQEDSAVYLCASSLRVWVQSTGELFFGEGSRLTVL.

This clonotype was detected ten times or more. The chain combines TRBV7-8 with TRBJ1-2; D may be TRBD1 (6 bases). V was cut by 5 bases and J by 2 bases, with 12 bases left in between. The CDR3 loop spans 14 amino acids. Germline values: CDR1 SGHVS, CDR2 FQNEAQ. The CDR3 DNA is TGTGCCAGCAGCCACGAAGACAGGAACTATGGCTACACCTTC. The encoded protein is CASSHEDRNYGYTF.

The CDR3 loop is CASSQAGRGYEQYF. CDR3 coding DNA: TGTGCCAGCAGCCAAGCGGGCAGGGGGTACGAGCAGTACTTC. The chain uses TRBV3-1 and TRBJ2-7; the match to TRBD1 covers 7 bases. Looked up from germline, CDR1 is LGHDT and CDR2 is YNNKEL (reference sequence). This CDR3 region has 14 residues. The V segment lost 1 base and the J segment 4 bases; nucleotides outside the gene matches: 4.

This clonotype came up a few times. The CDR3 loop reads CATSDTEVGQPQHF. The CDR3 region has the DNA TGTGCCACCAGTGACACAGAGGTGGGACAGCCCCAGCATTTT. This chain links TRBV24-1 with TRBJ1-5; D remains ambiguous. The CDR3 runs 14 residues. The V end lost 4 bases, the J end lost 7 bases, and 13 bases lay between the germline ends. CDR1 and CDR2 (germline): KGHDR, SFDVKD.

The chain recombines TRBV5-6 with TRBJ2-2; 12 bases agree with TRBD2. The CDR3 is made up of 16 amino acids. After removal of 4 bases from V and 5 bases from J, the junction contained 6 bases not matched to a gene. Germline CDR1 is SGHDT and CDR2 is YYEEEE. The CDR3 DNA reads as TGTGCCAGCAGCCCGCCGGGACTAGCGGGTACCGGGGAGCTGTTTTTT. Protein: CASSPPGLAGTGELFF.

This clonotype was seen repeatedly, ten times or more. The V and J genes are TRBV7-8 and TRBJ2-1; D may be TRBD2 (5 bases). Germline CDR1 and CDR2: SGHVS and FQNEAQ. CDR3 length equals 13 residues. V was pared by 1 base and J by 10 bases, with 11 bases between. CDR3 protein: CASSLGGPREQFF. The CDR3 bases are TGTGCCAGCAGCTTAGGCGGGCCCCGGGAGCAGTTCTTC.

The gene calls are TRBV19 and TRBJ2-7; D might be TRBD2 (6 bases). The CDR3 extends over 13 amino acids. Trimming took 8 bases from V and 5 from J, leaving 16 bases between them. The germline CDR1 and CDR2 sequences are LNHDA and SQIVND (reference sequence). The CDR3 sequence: CASADGGTDEQYF. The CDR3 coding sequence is TGTGCCAGTGCCGACGGGGGTACGGACGAGCAGTACTTC. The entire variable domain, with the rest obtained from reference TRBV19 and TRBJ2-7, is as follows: DGGITQSPKYLFRKEGQNVTLSCEQNLNHDAMYWYRQDPGQGLRLIYYSQIVNDFQKGDIAEGYSVSREKKESFPLTVTSAQKNPTAFYLCASADGGTDEQYFGPGTRLTVT.

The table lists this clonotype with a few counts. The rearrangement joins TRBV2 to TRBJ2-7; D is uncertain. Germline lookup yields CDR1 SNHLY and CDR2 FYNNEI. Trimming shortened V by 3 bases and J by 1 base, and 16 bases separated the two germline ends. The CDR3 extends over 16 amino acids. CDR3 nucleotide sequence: TGTGCCAGCAGTGACCGTAGCCCGGATGGATCCTACGAGCAGTACTTC. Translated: CASSDRSPDGSYEQYF.

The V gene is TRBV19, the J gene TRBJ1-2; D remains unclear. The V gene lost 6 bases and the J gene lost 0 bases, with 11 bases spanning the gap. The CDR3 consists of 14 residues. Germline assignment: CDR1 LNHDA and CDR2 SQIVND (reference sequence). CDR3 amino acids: CASSAAAANYGYTF. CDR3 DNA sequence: TGTGCCAGTAGCGCCGCCGCAGCTAACTATGGCTACACCTTC.

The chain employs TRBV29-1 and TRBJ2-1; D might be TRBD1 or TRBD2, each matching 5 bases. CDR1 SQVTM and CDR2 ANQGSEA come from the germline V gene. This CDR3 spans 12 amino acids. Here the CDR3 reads CSSTWGYNEQFF. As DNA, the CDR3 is TGCAGTTCGACTTGGGGGTACAATGAGCAGTTCTTC.

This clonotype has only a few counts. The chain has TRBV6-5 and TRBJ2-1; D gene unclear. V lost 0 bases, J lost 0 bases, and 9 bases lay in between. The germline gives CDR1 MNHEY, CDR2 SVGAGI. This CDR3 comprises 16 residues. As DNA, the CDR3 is TGTGCCAGCAGTTACTCACGTGGGGACTCCTACAATGAGCAGTTCTTC. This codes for CASSYSRGDSYNEQFF.

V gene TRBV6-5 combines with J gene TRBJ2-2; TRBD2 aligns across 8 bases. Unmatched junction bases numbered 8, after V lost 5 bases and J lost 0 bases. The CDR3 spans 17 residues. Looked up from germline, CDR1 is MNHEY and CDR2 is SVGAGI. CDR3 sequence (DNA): TGTGCCAGCAGTCCGATCACTAGCGGAGCGAACACCGGGGAGCTGTTTTTT. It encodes CASSPITSGANTGELFF.

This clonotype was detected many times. The CDR3 is CASNTGGAYEQYV. For the CDR3, the DNA is TGTGCCAGCAATACCGGGGGGGCCTACGAGCAGTACGTC. V is TRBV28 and J is TRBJ2-7, with 8 bases that match TRBD2. Germline-derived CDR1 and CDR2 are MDHEN and SYDVKM. V trimming: 7 bases; J trimming: 2 bases; junction bases outside the gene matches: 4. CDR3 size: 13 residues.

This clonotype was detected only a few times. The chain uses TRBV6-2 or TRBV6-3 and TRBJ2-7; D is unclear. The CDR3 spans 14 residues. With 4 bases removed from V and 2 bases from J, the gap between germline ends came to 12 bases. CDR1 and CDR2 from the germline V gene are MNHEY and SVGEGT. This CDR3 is CASSSLFIAYEQYV. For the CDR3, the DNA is TGTGCCAGCAGTTCCTTATTCATCGCCTACGAGCAGTACGTC.

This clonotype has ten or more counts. CDR3: CASSFTSLEGAITDTQYF. CDR3 bases: TGTGCCAGCAGTTTCACTTCGCTAGAGGGGGCAATCACAGATACGCAGTATTTT. The chain recombines TRBV12-3 or TRBV12-4 with TRBJ2-3, with 7 bases aligning to TRBD1. V lost 3 bases to trimming and J lost 2 bases; unmatched junction nucleotides: 14. The CDR3 totals 18 residues.